Described below is a single T cell receptor beta chain sequence and its context. CDR1 is MNHNY and CDR2 is SVGAGI in the germline V gene (reference sequence). Trimming removed 0 bases from V and 5 bases from J, with 10 bases in between. The CDR3 sequence is 14 residues long. The data were obtained in a study of control samples from healthy donors and cancer patients. The repertoire was sequenced with immunoSEQ multiplex PCR; TCRdb's copy has only in-frame clones and lacks some. The sample has about 250,000 clones; roughly 82% are singletons. This receptor was obtained from a woman aged 55-69 years with lung cancer. The chain is built from TRBV6-6 and TRBJ1-1, with D possibly being TRBD1 (5 bases). The sample comprised PBMCs. The CDR3 DNA follows: TGTGCCAGCAGTTACTCCCAGGGTGGGACTGAAGCTTTCTTT. The encoded protein is CASSYSQGGTEAFF.